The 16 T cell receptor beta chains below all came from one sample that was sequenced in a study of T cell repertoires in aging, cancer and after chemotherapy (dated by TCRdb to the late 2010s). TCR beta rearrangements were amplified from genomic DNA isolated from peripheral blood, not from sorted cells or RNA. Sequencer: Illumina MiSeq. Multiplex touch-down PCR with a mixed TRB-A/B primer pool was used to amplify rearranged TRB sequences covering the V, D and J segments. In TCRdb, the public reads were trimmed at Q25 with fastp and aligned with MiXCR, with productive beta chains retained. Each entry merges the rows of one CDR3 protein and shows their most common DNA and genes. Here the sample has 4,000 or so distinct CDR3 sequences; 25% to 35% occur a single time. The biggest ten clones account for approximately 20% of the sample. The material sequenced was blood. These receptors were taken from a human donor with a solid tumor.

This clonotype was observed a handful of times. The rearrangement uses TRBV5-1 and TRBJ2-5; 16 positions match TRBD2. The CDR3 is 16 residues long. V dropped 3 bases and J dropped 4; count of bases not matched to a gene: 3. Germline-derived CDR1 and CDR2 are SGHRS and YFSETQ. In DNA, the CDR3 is TGCGCCAGCAGCTCTGGGACTAGCGGGGGGGGAGAGACCCAGTACTTC. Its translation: CASSSGTSGGGETQYF.

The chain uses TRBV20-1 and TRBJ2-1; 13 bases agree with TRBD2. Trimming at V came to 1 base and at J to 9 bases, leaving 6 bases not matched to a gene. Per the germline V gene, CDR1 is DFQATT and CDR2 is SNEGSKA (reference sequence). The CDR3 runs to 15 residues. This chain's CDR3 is CSARAGTSGMGEQFF. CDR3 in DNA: TGCAGTGCTAGAGCTGGGACTAGCGGGATGGGTGAGCAGTTCTTC.

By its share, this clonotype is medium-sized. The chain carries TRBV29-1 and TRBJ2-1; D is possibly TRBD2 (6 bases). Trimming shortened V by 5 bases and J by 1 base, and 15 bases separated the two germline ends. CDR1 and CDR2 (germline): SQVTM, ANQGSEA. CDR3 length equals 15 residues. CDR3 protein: CSVHISGTSYNEQFF. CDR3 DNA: TGCAGCGTTCACATAAGTGGGACTTCCTACAATGAGCAGTTCTTC.

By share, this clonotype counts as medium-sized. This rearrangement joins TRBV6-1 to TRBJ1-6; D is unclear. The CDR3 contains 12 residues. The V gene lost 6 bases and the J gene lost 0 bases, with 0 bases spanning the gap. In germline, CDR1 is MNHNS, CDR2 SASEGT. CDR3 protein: CASSSYNSPLHF. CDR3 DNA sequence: TGTGCCAGCAGCTCCTATAATTCACCCCTCCACTTT.

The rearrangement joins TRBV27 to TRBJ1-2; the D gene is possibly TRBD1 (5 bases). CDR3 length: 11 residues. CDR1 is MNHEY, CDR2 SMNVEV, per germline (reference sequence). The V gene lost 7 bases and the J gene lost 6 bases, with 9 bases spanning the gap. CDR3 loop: CASTAGHGYTF. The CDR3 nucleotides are TGTGCCAGCACCGCAGGGCATGGCTACACCTTC.

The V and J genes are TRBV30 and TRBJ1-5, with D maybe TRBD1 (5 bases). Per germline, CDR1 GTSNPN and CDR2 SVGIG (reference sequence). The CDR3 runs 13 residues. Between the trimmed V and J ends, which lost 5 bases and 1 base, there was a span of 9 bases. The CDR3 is CAWGGVSNQPQHF. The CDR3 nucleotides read TGTGCCTGGGGGGGGGTAAGCAATCAGCCCCAGCATTTT. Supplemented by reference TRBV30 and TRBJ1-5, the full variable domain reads SQTIHQWPATLVQPVGSPLSLECTVEGTSNPNLYWYRQAAGRGLQLLFYSVGIGQISSEVPQNLSASRPQDRQFILSSKKLLLSDSGFYLCAWGGVSNQPQHFGDGTRLSIL.

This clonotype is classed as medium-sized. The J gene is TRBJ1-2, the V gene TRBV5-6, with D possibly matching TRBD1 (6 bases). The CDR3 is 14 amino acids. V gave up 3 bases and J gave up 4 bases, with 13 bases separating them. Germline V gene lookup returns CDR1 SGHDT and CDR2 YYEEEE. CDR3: CASSSWTVGYGYTF. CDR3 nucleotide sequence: TGTGCCAGCAGCTCGTGGACAGTGGGCTATGGCTACACCTTC.

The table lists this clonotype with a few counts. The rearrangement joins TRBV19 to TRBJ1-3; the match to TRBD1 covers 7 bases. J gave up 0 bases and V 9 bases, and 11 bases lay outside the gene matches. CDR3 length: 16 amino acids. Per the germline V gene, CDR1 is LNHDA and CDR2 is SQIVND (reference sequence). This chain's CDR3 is CASGTGVDSSGNTIYF. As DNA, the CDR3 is TGTGCCAGCGGTACAGGGGTCGACTCCTCTGGAAACACCATATATTTT.

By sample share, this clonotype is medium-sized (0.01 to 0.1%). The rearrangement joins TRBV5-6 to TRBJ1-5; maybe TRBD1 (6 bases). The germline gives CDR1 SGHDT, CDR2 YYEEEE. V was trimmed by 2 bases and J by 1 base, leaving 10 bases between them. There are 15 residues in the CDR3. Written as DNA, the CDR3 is TGTGCCAGCAGCTTACTGGGGGCGAGCAATCAGCCCCAGCATTTT. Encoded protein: CASSLLGASNQPQHF. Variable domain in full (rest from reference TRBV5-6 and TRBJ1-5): DAGVTQSPTHLIKTRGQQVTLRCSPKSGHDTVSWYQQALGQGPQFIFQYYEEEERQRGNFPDRFSGHQFPNYSSELNVNALLLGDSALYLCASSLLGASNQPQHFGDGTRLSIL.

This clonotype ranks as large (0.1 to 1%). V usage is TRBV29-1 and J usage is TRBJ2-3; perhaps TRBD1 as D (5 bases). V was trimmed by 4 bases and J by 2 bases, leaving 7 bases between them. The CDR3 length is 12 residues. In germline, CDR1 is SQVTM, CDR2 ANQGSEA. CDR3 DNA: TGCAGCGTTGCACAGGCCACAGATACGCAGTATTTT. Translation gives CSVAQATDTQYF.

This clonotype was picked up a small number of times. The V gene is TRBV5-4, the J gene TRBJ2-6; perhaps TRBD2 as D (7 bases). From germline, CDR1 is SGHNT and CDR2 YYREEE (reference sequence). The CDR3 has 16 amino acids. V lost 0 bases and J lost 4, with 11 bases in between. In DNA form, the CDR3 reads TGTGCCAGCAGCTTGGTCCGGGGGGCCGGGGCCAACGTCCTGACTTTC. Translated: CASSLVRGAGANVLTF.

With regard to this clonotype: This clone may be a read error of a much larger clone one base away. The CDR3 here is CSAGDGDYCYTF. DNA of the CDR3: TGCAGCGCCGGAGACGGTGATTATTGCTACACCTTC. J is TRBJ1-2 and V is TRBV29-1; no definite D call. Germline V CDR1 and CDR2: SQVTM, ANQGSEA. The CDR3 is made up of 12 amino acids. Trimming shortened V by 7 bases and J by 9 bases, and 18 bases separated the two germline ends.

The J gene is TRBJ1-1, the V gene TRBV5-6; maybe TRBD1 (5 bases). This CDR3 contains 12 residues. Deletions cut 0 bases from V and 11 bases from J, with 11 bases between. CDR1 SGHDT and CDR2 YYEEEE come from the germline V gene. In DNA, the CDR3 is TGTGCCAGCAGCTTGGCCGGGGGATGGGCTTTCTTT. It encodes CASSLAGGWAFF.

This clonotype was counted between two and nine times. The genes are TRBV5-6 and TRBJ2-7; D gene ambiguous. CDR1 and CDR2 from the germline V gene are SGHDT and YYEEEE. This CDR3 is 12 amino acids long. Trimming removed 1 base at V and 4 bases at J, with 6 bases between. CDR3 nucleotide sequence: TGTGCCAGCAGCTTGTTGGGTTACGAGCAGTACGTC. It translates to CASSLLGYEQYV.

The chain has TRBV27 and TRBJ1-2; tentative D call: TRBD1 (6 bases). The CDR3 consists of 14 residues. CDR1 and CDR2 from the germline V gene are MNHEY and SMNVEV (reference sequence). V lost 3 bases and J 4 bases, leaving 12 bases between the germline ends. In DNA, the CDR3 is TGTGCCAGCAGTTTTCAGGGGAGCGGCTATGGCTACACCTTC. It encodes CASSFQGSGYGYTF.

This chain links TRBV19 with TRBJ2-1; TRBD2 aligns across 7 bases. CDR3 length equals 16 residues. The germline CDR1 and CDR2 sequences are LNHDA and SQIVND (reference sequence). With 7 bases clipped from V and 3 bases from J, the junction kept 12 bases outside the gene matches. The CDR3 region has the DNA TGTGCCAGTACCCCATTGGGGGGGGATGACTACAATGAGCAGTTCTTC. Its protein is CASTPLGGDDYNEQFF.